Shown below are 9 T cell receptor beta chains from a single sample sequenced in a study of spatial heterogeneity in lung cancer (dated by TCRdb to the late 2010s). The sample's time point label, decoded: blood at routine non-recurrence follow-up after resection. Library generation was performed with 5' RACE. TCRdb lists the instrument as NextSeq 500. Clones were called with MiXCR by TCRdb after fastp trimmed the public reads at Q25, and only in-frame beta chains were retained. All rows with the same CDR3 protein become a single entry with the most common DNA and genes. The sample table contains 60,000 to 85,000 distinct CDR3 sequences; only one count was recorded for 8% to 9.5% of them. The ten largest clones take up approximately 1.8% of the sample. Source: PBMCs, taken at follow-up. Receptor source: a female donor with early-stage non-small cell lung cancer.

The sample holds many counts of this clonotype. This rearrangement joins TRBV20-1 to TRBJ2-5, with a weak D call TRBD1 (6 bases). The CDR3 is made up of 13 amino acids. The V and J ends lost 5 bases and 0 bases respectively, with 10 bases between them. CDR1 is DFQATT and CDR2 is SNEGSKA in the germline V gene (reference sequence). The CDR3 DNA reads TGCAGTGCTCCTAGACAGGACCAAGAGACCCAGTACTTC. This encodes CSAPRQDQETQYF.

This rearrangement joins TRBV5-6 to TRBJ1-1; D unresolved. Trimming stripped 3 bases from V and 10 bases from J, with 19 bases between. This CDR3 has 14 amino acids. The germline CDR1 and CDR2 sequences are SGHDT and YYEEEE. CDR3 coding DNA: TGTGCCAGCAGCTCTATGGACCTCCCAAGGTTAGCTTTCTTT. Translated: CASSSMDLPRLAFF.

This clonotype showed up many times. The V call is TRBV30, the J call TRBJ2-6; 11 bases fit TRBD1. The CDR3 length is 17 residues. Trimming cost V 5 bases and J 1 base; bases outside gene matches: 7. The germline CDR1 and CDR2 sequences are GTSNPN and SVGIG (reference sequence). In nucleotides, the CDR3 is TGTGCCTGGCACCGGGACAGGGGGAGGTCTGGGGCCAACGTCCTGACTTTC. This gives the protein CAWHRDRGRSGANVLTF.

This clonotype was seen repeatedly, ten times or more. V and J are TRBV5-1 and TRBJ1-2; D remains ambiguous. Trimming removed 7 bases at V and 0 bases at J, with 13 bases between. The CDR3 totals 14 residues. Germline V lookup: CDR1 SGHRS, CDR2 YFSETQ. The CDR3 reads CASGAGLTNYGYTF. In nucleotides, the CDR3 is TGCGCCAGCGGCGCAGGTCTAACTAACTATGGCTACACCTTC.

In its sample, this clonotype was seen many times. The V call is TRBV6-5, the J call TRBJ2-2, with 7 nucleotides matching TRBD1. The CDR3 contains 15 residues. Trimming removed 9 bases from V and 2 bases from J; junction bases left unmatched: 9. CDR1 is MNHEY, CDR2 SVGAGI, per germline. CDR3 in amino acids: CASELTGKNTGELFF. CDR3 in DNA: TGTGCCAGTGAACTGACAGGGAAAAACACCGGGGAGCTGTTTTTT.

This clonotype was counted many times. CDR3 loop: CASSSAQDQPQHF. CDR3 in DNA: TGTGCCAGCAGTTCGGCACAGGATCAGCCCCAGCATTTT. The chain has TRBV12-3 or TRBV12-4 and TRBJ1-5; D is possibly TRBD1 (5 bases). The CDR3 runs to 13 residues. V lost 4 bases and J 5 bases, leaving 9 bases between the germline ends.

There are many counts of this clonotype. V usage is TRBV10-3 and J usage is TRBJ2-3, with a weak D call TRBD1 (5 bases). V shed 2 bases and J shed 2 bases, with 11 bases lying between them. This CDR3 has 15 amino acids. The germline CDR1 and CDR2 sequences are ENHRY and SYGVKD. This CDR3 reads CAISEAQGPTDTQYF. CDR3 nucleotides: TGTGCCATCAGTGAGGCTCAGGGCCCCACAGATACGCAGTATTTT.

This clonotype has only a few counts. The chain combines TRBV7-9 with TRBJ1-1; no clear D gene. Trimming cost V 4 bases and J 1 base, with 13 bases left between them. The germline V gene has CDR1 SEHNR and CDR2 FQNEAQ (reference sequence). This CDR3 has 15 amino acids. The CDR3 loop is CASSSWEGSNTEAFF. Written as DNA, the CDR3 is TGTGCCAGCAGCTCCTGGGAGGGATCGAACACTGAAGCTTTCTTT.

The chain links TRBV14 to TRBJ2-7, with TRBD2 matching 10 bases. Germline V gives CDR1 SGHDN, CDR2 FVKESK. This CDR3 is built from 15 residues. Losses at the gene ends were 4 bases for V and 0 bases for J; bases not matched to a gene: 3. CDR3 DNA sequence: TGTGCCAGCAGCCTCCGGACTAGCGGCTCCTACGAGCAGTACTTC. Translating gives CASSLRTSGSYEQYF. The complete variable domain, with remaining parts taken from reference TRBV14 and TRBJ2-7, reads EAGVTQFPSHSVIEKGQTVTLRCDPISGHDNLYWYRRVMGKEIKFLLHFVKESKQDESGMPNNRFLAERTGGTYSTLKVQPAELEDSGVYFCASSLRTSGSYEQYFGPGTRLTVT.